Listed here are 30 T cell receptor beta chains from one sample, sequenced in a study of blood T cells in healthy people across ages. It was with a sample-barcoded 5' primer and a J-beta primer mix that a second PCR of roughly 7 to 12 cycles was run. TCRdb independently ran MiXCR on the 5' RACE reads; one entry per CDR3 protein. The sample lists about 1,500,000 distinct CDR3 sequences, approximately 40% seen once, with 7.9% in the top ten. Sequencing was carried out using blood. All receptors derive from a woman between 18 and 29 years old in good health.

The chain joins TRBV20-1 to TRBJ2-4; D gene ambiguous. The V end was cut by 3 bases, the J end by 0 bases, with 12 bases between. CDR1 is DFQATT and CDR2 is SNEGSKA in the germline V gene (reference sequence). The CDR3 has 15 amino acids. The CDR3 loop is CSARDLEVAKNIQYF. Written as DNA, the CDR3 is TGCAGTGCTAGGGACCTCGAGGTAGCCAAAAACATTCAGTACTTC.

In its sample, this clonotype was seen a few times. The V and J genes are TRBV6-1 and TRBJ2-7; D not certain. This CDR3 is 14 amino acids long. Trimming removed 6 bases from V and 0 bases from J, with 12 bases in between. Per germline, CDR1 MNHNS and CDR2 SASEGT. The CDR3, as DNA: TGTGCCAGCAGCGCGACTTGGGACTCCTACGAGCAGTACTTC. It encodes CASSATWDSYEQYF.

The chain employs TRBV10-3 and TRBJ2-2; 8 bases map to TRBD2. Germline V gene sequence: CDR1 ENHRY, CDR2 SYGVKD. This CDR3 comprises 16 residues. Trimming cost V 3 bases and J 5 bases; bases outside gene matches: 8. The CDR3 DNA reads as TGTGCCATCAGTGATGTTCTAGCGGGTAAAACCGGGGAGCTGTTTTTT. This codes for CAISDVLAGKTGELFF.

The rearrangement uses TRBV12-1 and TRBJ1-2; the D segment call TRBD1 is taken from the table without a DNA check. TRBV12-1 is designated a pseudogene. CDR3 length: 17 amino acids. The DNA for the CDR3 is TGTACCAGCAGGGGTGAAGGGACAGAGGATTCACGGGGATTCTACACCTTC. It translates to CTSRGEGTEDSRGFYTF.

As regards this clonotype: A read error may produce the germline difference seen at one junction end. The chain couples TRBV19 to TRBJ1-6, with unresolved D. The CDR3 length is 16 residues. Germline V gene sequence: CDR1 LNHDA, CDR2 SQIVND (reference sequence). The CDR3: CASSNPRQVYNSPPHF. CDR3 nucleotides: TGTGCCAGTAGTAATCCCCGGCAAGTCTATAATTCACCCCCCCACTTT. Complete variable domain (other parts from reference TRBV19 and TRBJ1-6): DGGITQSPKYLFRKEGQNVTLSCEQNLNHDAMYWYRQDPGQGLRLIYYSQIVNDFQKGDIAEGYSVSREKKESFPLTVTSAQKNPTAFYLCASSNPRQVYNSPPHFGNGTRLTVT.

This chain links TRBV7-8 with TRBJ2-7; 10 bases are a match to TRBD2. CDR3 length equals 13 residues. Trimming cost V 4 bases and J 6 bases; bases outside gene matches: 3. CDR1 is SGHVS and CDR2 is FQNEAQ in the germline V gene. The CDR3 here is CASSSGLAFEQYF. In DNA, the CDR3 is TGTGCCAGCAGCTCGGGACTAGCGTTCGAGCAGTACTTC.

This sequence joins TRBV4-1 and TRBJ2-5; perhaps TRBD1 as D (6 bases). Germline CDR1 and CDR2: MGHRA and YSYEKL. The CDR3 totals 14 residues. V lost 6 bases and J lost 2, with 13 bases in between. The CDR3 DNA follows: TGCGCCAGCAGTCGGCCAGGGGCACAAGAGACCCAGTACTTC. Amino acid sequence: CASSRPGAQETQYF.

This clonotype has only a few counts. CDR3 protein: CASKDRAYGYTF. CDR3 sequence (DNA): TGTGCCAGCAAGGACAGGGCATATGGCTACACCTTC. The rearrangement uses TRBV6-5 and TRBJ1-2; the match to TRBD1 covers 8 bases. After removal of 7 bases from V and 5 bases from J, the junction contained 3 bases not matched to a gene. Germline CDR1 is MNHEY and CDR2 is SVGAGI. There are 12 residues in the CDR3.

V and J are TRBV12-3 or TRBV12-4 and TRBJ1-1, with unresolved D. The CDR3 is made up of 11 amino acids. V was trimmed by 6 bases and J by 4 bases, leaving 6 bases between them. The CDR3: CASSFSTEAFF. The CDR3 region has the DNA TGTGCCAGCAGCTTCTCCACTGAAGCTTTCTTT.

This CDR3 reads CASSLVWTGPNEKLFF. As DNA, the CDR3 is TGCGCCAGCAGCTTGGTTTGGACAGGGCCTAATGAAAAACTGTTTTTT. This rearrangement joins TRBV5-1 to TRBJ1-4, with 8 nucleotides matching TRBD1. Germline CDR1 SGHRS, CDR2 YFSETQ. J was trimmed by 3 bases and V by 0 bases; bases with no gene match: 4. The CDR3 length is 16 residues.

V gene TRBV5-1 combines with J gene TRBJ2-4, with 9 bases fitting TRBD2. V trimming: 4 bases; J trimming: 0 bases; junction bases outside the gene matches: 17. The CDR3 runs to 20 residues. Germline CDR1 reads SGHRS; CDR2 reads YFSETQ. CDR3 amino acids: CASSPWGLAGPLEAKNIQYF. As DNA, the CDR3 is TGCGCCAGCAGCCCCTGGGGTCTAGCGGGGCCCCTGGAAGCCAAAAACATTCAGTACTTC. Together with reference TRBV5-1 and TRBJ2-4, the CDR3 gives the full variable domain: KAGVTQTPRYLIKTRGQQVTLSCSPISGHRSVSWYQQTPGQGLQFLFEYFSETQRNKGNFPGRFSGRQFSNSRSEMNVSTLELGDSALYLCASSPWGLAGPLEAKNIQYFGAGTRLSVL.

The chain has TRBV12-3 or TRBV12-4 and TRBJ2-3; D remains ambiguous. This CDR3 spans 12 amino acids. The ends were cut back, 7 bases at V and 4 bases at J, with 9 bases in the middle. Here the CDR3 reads CASINASDTQYF. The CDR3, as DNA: TGTGCCAGCATCAACGCGTCAGATACGCAGTATTTT.

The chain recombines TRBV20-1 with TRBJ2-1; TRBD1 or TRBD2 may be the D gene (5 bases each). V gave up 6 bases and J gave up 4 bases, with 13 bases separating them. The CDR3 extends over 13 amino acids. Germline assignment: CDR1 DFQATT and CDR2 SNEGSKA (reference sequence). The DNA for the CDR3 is TGCAGTGCCTCGGACTGGGGGTACAATGAGCAGTTCTTC. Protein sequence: CSASDWGYNEQFF.

The DNA for the CDR3 is TGTGCCAGCAGCTTAAAAGAGTATTGGCGGGTCACTAGCACAGATACGCAGTATTTT. Protein product: CASSLKEYWRVTSTDTQYF. V and J are TRBV7-8 and TRBJ2-3; D may be TRBD2 (5 bases). The length of the CDR3 is 19 residues. Trimming pared 2 bases from V and 0 bases from J, leaving 21 bases between. The germline CDR1 and CDR2 sequences are SGHVS and FQNEAQ.

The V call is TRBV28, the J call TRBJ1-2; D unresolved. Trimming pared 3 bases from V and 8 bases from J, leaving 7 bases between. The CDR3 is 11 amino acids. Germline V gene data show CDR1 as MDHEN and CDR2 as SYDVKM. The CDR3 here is CASSFVAGYTF. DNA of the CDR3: TGTGCCAGCAGTTTCGTCGCGGGCTACACCTTC.

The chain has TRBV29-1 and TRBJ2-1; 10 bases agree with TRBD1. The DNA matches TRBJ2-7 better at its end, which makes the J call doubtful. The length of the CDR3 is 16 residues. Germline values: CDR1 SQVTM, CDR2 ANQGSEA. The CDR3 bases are TGCAGCGTTGAGGAAGGGACAGGGGAATCCTACAATGAGCAGTACTTC. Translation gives CSVEEGTGESYNEQYF.

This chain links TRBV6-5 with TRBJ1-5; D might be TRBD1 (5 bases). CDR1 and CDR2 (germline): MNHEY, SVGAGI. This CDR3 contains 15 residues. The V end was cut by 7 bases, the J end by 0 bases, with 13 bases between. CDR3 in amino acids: CASNSGDGSNQPQHF. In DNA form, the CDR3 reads TGTGCCAGCAACTCCGGGGACGGTAGCAATCAGCCCCAGCATTTT.

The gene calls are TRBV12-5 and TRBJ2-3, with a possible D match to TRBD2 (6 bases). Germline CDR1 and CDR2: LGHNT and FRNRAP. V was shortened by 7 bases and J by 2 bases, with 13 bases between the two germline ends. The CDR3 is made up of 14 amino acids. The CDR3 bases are TGTGCTAGTGCCGAAGGGAGGAACACAGATACGCAGTATTTT. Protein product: CASAEGRNTDTQYF.

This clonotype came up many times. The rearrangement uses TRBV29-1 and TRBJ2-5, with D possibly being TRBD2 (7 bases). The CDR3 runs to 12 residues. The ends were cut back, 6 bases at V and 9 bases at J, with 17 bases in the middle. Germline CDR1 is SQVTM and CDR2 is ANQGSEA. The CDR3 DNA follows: TGCAGCGTCGTTTCCACAGGGAGGGCCCAGTACTTC. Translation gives CSVVSTGRAQYF.

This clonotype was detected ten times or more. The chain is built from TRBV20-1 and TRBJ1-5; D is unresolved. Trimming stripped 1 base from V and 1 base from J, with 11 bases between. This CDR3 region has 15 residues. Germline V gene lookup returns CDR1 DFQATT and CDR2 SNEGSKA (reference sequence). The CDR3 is CSARVAVSSNQPQHF. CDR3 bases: TGCAGTGCTAGAGTTGCGGTATCAAGCAATCAGCCCCAGCATTTT.

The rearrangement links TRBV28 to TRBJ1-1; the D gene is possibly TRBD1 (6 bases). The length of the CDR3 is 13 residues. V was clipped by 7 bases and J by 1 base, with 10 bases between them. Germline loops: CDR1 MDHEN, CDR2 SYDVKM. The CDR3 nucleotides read TGTGCCAGCATTGCGACAGGGAACACTGAAGCTTTCTTT. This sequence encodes CASIATGNTEAFF.

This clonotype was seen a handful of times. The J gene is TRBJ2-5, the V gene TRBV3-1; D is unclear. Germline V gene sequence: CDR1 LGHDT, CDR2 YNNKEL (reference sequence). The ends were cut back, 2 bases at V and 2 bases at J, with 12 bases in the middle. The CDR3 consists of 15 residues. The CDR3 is CASSQPGPRQETQYF. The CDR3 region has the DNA TGTGCCAGCAGCCAACCGGGCCCCCGGCAAGAGACCCAGTACTTC.

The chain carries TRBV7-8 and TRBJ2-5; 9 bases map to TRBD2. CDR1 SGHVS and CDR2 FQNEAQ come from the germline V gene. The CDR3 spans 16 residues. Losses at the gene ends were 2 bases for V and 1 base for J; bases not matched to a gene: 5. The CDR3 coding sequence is TGTGCCAGCAGCTTAAGGCGGGAGGGCCCCCAAGAGACCCAGTACTTC. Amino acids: CASSLRREGPQETQYF.

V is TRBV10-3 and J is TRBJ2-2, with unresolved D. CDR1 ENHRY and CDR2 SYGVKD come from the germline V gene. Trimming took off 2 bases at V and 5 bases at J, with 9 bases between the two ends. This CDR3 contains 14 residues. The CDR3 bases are TGTGCCATCAGTGAGGCCGCTGGGACCGGGGAGCTGTTTTTT. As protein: CAISEAAGTGELFF.

The CDR3 loop reads CASSPGQGRGNEQFF. The CDR3 bases are TGTGCCAGCAGCCCGGGACAGGGTAGGGGGAATGAGCAGTTCTTC. V is TRBV7-8 and J is TRBJ2-1, with 9 positions matching TRBD1. The V gene's germline CDR1 is SGHVS and CDR2 FQNEAQ. This CDR3 comprises 15 residues. J gave up 7 bases and V 5 bases, and 9 bases lay outside the gene matches.

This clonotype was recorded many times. CDR3 in amino acids: CASSLDLEHQETQYF. The DNA for the CDR3 is TGTGCCAGCAGTCTAGACCTGGAACACCAAGAGACCCAGTACTTC. This chain links TRBV28 with TRBJ2-5; D is unclear. This CDR3 spans 15 amino acids. The germline V gene encodes CDR1 MDHEN and CDR2 SYDVKM. V shed 5 bases and J shed 0 bases, with 13 bases lying between them.

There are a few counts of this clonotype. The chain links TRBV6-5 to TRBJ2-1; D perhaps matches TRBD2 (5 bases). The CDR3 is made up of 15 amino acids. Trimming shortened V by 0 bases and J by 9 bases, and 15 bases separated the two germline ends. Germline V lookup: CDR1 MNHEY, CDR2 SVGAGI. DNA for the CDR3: TGTGCCAGCAGTTACTCGAAAACTAGTAAGAGTGAGCAGTTCTTC. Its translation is CASSYSKTSKSEQFF.

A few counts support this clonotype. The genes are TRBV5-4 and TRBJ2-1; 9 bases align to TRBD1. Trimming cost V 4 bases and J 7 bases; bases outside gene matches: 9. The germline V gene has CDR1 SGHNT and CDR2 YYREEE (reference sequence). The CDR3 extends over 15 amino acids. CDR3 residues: CASSATGGTWNEQFF. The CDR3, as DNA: TGTGCCAGCAGCGCCACAGGGGGCACGTGGAATGAGCAGTTCTTC.

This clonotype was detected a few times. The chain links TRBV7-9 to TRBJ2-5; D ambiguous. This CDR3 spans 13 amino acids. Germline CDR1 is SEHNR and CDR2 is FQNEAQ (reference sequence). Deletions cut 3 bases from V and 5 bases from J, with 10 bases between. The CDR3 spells CASSFHLYETQYF. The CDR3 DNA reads TGTGCCAGCAGCTTTCACCTATACGAGACCCAGTACTTC.

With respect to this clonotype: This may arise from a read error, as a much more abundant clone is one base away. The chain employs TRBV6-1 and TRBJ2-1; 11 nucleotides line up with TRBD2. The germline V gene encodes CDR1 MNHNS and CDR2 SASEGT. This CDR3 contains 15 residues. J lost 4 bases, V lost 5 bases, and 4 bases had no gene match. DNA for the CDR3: TGTGCCAGCAGTAAGACTAGCGGGGTTTACAATGAGCAGTTCTTC. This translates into CASSKTSGVYNEQFF.